This TCR beta chain comes out of a study of early T cells in non-severe SARS-CoV-2 infection. Individual cDNA molecules received unique molecular identifiers. A single record per CDR3 protein comes from TCRdb applying MiXCR to the 5' RACE reads. The table lists under 30,000 distinct CDR3 sequences, 4.5% to 7% of them singletons, with 2.4% in the top ten. Judged by abundance, this clonotype is medium-sized (0.01 to 0.1%). The TCR originated in an adult who was a healthcare worker with PCR-confirmed SARS-CoV-2 infection or an uninfected control (not recorded which). Sample: whole blood.

The CDR3 coding sequence is TGTGCCAGCAGCCAAGAACAGGGTGGGATTCGTGAGCAGTACTTC. Its translation: CASSQEQGGIREQYF. The gene calls are TRBV4-2 and TRBJ2-7; possible D gene TRBD1, 6 bases. V dropped 0 bases and J dropped 7 bases, with 16 bases sitting between them. This CDR3 spans 15 amino acids. The germline V gene has CDR1 LGHNA and CDR2 YNFKEQ.